This T cell receptor beta chain is drawn from a study of OX40 agonist ivuxolimab in advanced cancers. At the level of the whole study: Ivuxolimab, which targeted the costimulatory receptor OX40 (CD134), was an agonistic, fully human IgG2 monoclonal antibody. Three dose-escalation patients achieved partial responses, one with hepatocellular carcinoma and two with cutaneous melanoma. Intravenous ivuxolimab was administered to patients every 2 weeks at six dose levels: 0.01, 0.1, 0.3, 1.5, 3 and 10 mg/kg. The purpose of peripheral TCRbeta sequencing was to test whether ivuxolimab changed TCR sequence diversity and led to clonal T-cell expansion. In the dose-escalation cohort, around four fifths of patients were male, and the mean age was around 60 years with a range of roughly 20 to 79. Prior anti-PD-1, anti-PD-L1 or anti-CTLA-4 therapy was permitted, and 35% to 40% of dose-escalation patients had received checkpoint inhibitors. The monotherapy dose-escalation portion (N of about 47 patients) of the phase I ivuxolimab trial is reported in the paper. Of the roughly 52 patients in dose escalation, some 20 had hepatocellular carcinoma, roughly 15 had melanoma, 9 had renal cell carcinoma and 9 had head and neck cancer. What the study reported, not specific to this receptor: Low levels of normalized T-cell clonal expansion were also seen in some patients who did not respond. After ivuxolimab, CD8+ T cells had more expanded clones than CD4+ T cells on average. Partial responders in the 0.1-3.0 mg/kg groups had among the lowest normalized peripheral clonal expansion, especially among CD8+ T cells. The antigen specificity of the peripheral T cells that underwent clonal expansion was not determined. At doses of 0.1 to 3.0 mg/kg, clonal expansion of both CD4+ and CD8+ blood T cells was observed from baseline to week 6.

To sequence the TCRbeta CDR3 region, genomic DNA was isolated from the sorted cells. The immunoSEQ Assay was used for sequencing of TCRbeta CDR3 regions. The table was pulled from immuneACCESS by TCRdb, which kept in-frame rearrangements only. Such tables lose some clones; where checked, under half of the loss comes from unresolved V genes, and the rest has no known cause. The table for this sample lists fewer than 20,000 clones; 78% of them were counted only once. The ten largest clones take up 25% to 30% of the sample. As to this clone: Which antigen it targets is not known. No much larger clonotype is one base removed from it; base qualities were not supplied.

Patients with autoimmune disease history or receiving systemic immunosuppression were excluded from the trial. Peripheral blood for TCR sequencing was collected from all dose cohorts at baseline, on cycle 4 day 1, and on cycle 7 day 1. The samples were taken from a phase I, first-in-human, multicenter, open-label dose-escalation trial of ivuxolimab. Adults with locally advanced or metastatic melanoma, renal cell, hepatocellular, or head and neck squamous cell carcinoma were enrolled in the trial. CD4+ and CD8+ T cells were sorted separately from peripheral blood before TCR sequencing. The CDR3, cysteine through phenylalanine, is 16 amino acids long. Kept here is only the CDR3 DNA, which spans 48 bases and is read in frame from base 1. Relative to germline, V is 0 bases shorter and J is 5 bases shorter, with 16 bases between their ends. The germline V gene yields LGHNA for CDR1 and YSLEER for CDR2.

The receptor comes from an adult with an advanced solid tumor such as melanoma, head and neck, liver or kidney cancer. The sequencing here drew on CD4+ or CD8+ T cells sorted from blood, taken in a trial of the OX40 agonist ivuxolimab. Recombination linked TRBV4-3 to TRBJ2-5; the best D guess is TRBD2, with 5 bases matching. The CDR3 protein sequence reads: CASSQDLPLAAETQYF. The nucleotide sequence is TGCGCCAGCAGCCAAGATCTGCCCCTAGCCGCGGAGACCCAGTACTTC.